This TCR beta chain was observed in a study of CD8+CD57+ T cells in acquired aplastic anemia. Study-wide points: With respect to CD8+ Simpson's diversity, patients and controls did not differ significantly.

A note on this clonotype: Its antigen is undetermined. A read error may be the cause here, since a much bigger clone is one base away.

For sequencing, patients were chosen who had shown expansion of CD8+CD57+ cells by flow cytometry. Genomic DNA, serving as template, underwent TCR beta VDJ and CDR3 profiling. MiXCR, applied by TCRdb to the reads, yields one record per CDR3 protein. The sample gives some 180,000 distinct CDR3 sequences, more than 60% of which show up once; about 42% is in the top ten. CDR3 length equals 16 residues. Germline lookup yields CDR1 SEHNR and CDR2 FQNEAQ (reference sequence). V gave up 4 bases and J gave up 8 bases, with 20 bases separating them. Material: sorted CD4+, CD8+, or CD8+CD57+ T cells (not recorded which) from PBMCs. This sequence originates from a human donor with aplastic anemia. V and J are TRBV7-9 and TRBJ2-2; D tentatively reads TRBD1 or TRBD2 (6 bases each). The CDR3 spells CASSCPGAVRPGELFF. CDR3 DNA sequence: TGTGCCAGCAGCTGCCCGGGGGCGGTCCGTCCGGGGGAGCTGTTTTTT.